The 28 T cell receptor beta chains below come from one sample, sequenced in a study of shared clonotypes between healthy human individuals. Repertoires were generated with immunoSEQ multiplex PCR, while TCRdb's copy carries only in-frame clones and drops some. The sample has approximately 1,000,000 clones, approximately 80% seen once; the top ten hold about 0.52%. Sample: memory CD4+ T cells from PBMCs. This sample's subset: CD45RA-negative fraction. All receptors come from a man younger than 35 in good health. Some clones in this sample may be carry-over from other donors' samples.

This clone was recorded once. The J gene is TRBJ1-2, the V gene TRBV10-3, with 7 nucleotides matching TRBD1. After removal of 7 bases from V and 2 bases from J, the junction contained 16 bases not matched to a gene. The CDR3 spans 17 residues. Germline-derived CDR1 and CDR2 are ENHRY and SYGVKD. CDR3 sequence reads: CAITPRSGLQGNYGYTF. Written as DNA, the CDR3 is TGTGCCATCACCCCCAGATCTGGGTTACAGGGGAACTATGGCTACACCTTC.

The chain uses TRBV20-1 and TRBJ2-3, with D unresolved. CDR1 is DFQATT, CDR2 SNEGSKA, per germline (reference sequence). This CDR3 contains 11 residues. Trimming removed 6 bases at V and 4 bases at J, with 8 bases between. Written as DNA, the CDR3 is TGCAGTGCAGGGAACGCAGATACGCAGTATTTT. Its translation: CSAGNADTQYF.

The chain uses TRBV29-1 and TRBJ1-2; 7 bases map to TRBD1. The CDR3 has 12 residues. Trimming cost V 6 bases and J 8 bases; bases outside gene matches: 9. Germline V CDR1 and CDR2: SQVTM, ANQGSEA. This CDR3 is CSVGRRGQGYTF. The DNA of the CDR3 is TGCAGCGTAGGTAGGAGGGGACAGGGCTACACCTTC.

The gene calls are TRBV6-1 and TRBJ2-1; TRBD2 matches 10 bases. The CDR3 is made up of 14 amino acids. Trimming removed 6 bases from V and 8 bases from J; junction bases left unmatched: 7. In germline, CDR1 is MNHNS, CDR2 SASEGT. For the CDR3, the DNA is TGTGCCAGCAGGGGGCTAGCGGGAGTGGATGAGCAGTTCTTC. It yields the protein CASRGLAGVDEQFF.

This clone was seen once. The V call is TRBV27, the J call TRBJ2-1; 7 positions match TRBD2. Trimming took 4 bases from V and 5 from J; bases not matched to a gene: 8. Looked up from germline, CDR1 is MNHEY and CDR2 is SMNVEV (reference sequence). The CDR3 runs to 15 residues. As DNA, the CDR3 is TGTGCCAGCAGTTCTTTGGCAGCGGGGCACAATGAGCAGTTCTTC. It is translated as CASSSLAAGHNEQFF.

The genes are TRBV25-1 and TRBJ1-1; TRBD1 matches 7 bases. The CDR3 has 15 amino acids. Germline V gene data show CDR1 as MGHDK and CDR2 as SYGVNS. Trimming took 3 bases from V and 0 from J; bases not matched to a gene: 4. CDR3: CASSDTTGVNTEAFF. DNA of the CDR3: TGTGCCAGCAGTGACACAACAGGGGTGAACACTGAAGCTTTCTTT.

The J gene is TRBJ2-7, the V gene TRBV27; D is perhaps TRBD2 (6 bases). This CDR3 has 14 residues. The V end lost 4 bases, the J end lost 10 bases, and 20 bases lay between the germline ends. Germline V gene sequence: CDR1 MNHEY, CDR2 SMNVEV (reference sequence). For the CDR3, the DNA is TGTGCCAGCAGTTCCTCCCCTCGCGGGGCTATTCAGTACTTC. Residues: CASSSSPRGAIQYF.

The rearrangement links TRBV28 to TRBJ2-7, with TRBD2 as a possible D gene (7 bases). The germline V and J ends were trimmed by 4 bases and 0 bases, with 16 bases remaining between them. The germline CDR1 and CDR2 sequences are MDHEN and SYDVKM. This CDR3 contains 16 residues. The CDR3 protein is CASSWDYDRSSYEQYF. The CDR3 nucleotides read TGTGCCAGCAGTTGGGACTATGACAGGAGCTCCTACGAGCAGTACTTC.

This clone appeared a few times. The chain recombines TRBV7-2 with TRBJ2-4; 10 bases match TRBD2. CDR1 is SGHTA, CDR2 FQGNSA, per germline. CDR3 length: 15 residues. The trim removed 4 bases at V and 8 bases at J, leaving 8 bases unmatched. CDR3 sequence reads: CASSSSGSRYHIQYF. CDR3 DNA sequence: TGTGCCAGCAGCTCTAGCGGGAGTCGGTACCACATTCAGTACTTC. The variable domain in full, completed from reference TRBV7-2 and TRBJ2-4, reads GAGVSQSPSNKVTEKGKDVELRCDPISGHTALYWYRQSLGQGLEFLIYFQGNSAPDKSGLPSDRFSAERTGGSVSTLTIQRTQQEDSAVYLCASSSSGSRYHIQYFGAGTRLSVL.

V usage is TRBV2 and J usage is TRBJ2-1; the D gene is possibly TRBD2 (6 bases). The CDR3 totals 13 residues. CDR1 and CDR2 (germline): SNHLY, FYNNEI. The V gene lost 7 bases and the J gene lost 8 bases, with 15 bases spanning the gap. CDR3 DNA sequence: TGTGCCAGCACCGGGACTCCCGGGGATGAGCAGTTCTTC. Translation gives CASTGTPGDEQFF.

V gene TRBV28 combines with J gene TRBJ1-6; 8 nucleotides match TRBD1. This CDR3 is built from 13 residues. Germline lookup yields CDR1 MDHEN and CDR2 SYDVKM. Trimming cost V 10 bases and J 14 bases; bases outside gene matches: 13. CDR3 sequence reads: CATQAGGANSLHF. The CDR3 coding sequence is TGTGCCACCCAGGCAGGGGGCGCAAATTCCCTCCACTTT.

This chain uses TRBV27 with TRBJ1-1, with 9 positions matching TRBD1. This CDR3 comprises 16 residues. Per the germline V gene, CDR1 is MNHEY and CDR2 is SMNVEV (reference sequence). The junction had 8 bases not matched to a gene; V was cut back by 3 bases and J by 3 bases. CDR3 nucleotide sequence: TGTGCCAGCAGTTTTGGAACAGGGGGCGCGGACACTGAAGCTTTCTTT. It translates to CASSFGTGGADTEAFF.

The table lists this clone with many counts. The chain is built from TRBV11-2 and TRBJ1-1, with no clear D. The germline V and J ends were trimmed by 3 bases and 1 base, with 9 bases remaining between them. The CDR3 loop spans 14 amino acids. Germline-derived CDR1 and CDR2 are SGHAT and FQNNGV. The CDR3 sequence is CASSFGGANTEAFF. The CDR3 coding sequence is TGTGCCAGCAGCTTTGGAGGAGCGAACACTGAAGCTTTCTTT. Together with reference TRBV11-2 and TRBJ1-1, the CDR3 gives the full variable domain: EAGVAQSPRYKIIEKRQSVAFWCNPISGHATLYWYQQILGQGPKLLIQFQNNGVVDDSQLPKDRFSAERLKGVDSTLKIQPAKLEDSAVYLCASSFGGANTEAFFGQGTRLTVV.

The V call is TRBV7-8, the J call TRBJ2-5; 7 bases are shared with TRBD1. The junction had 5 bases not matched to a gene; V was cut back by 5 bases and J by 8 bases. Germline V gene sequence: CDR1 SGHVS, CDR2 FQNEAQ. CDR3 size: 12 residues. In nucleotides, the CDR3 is TGTGCCAGCAGCCAGAGGGGGCCCACCCAGTACTTC. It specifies CASSQRGPTQYF. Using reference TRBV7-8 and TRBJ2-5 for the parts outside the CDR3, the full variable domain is GAGVSQSPRYKVAKRGQDVALRCDPISGHVSLFWYQQALGQGPEFLTYFQNEAQLDKSGLPSDRFFAERPEGSVSTLKIQRTQQEDSAVYLCASSQRGPTQYFGPGTRLLVL.

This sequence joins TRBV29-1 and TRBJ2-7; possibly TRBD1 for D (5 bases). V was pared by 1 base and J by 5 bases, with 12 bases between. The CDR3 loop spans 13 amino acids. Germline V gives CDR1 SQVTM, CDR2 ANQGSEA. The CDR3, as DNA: TGCAGCGTTGAAGTAACCAGGGCTGACGAGCAGTACTTC. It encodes CSVEVTRADEQYF.

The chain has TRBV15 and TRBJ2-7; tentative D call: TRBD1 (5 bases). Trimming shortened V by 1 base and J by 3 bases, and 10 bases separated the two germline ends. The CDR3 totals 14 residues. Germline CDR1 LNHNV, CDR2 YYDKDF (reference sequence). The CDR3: CATSRAGLNYEQYF. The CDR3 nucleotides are TGTGCCACCAGCAGAGCAGGGCTCAACTACGAGCAGTACTTC.

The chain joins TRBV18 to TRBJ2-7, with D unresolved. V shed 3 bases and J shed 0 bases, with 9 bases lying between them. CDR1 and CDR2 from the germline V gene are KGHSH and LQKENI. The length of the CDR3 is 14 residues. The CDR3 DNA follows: TGTGCCAGCTCACCGGCCGACAACTCCTACGAGCAGTACTTC. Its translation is CASSPADNSYEQYF.

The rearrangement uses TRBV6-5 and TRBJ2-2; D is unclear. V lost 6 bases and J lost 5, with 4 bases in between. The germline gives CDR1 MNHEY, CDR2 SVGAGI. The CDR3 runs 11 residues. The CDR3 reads CASSLTGELFF. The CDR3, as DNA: TGTGCCAGCAGCCTAACCGGGGAGCTGTTTTTT.

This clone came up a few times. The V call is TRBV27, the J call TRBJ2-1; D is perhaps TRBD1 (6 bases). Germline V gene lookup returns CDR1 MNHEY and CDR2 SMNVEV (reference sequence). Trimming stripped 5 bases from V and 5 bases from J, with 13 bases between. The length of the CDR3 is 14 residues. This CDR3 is CASSGTNSHNEQFF. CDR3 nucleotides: TGTGCCAGCAGTGGGACAAACTCACACAATGAGCAGTTCTTC.

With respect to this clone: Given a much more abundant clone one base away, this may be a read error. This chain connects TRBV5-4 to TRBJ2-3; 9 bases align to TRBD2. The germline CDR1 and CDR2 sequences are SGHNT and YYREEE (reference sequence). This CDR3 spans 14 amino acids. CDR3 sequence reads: CVSSFWREGRAQYF. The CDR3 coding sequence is TGTGTCAGCAGCTTTTGGCGGGAGGGGAGGGCGCAGTATTTT.

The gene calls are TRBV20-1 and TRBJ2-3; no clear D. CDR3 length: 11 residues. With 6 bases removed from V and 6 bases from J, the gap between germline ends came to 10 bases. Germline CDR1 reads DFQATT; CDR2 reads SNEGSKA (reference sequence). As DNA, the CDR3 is TGCAGTGCAGTGGTCGGGGATACGCAGTATTTT. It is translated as CSAVVGDTQYF.

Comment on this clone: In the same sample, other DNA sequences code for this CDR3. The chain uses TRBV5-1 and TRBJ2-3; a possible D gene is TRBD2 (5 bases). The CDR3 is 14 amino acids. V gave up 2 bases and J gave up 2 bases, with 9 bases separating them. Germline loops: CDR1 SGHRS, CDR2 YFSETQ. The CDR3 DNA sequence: TGCGCCAGCAGCTTAGGACTGGTCACAGATACGCAGTATTTT. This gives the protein CASSLGLVTDTQYF.

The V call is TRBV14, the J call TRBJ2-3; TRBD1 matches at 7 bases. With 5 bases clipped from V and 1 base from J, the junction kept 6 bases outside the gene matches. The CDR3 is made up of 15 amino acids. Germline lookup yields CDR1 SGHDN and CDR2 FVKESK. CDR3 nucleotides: TGTGCCAGCAGCGATCCCCAGGGGGGCACAGATACGCAGTATTTT. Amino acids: CASSDPQGGTDTQYF. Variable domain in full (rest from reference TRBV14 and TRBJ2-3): EAGVTQFPSHSVIEKGQTVTLRCDPISGHDNLYWYRRVMGKEIKFLLHFVKESKQDESGMPNNRFLAERTGGTYSTLKVQPAELEDSGVYFCASSDPQGGTDTQYFGPGTRLTVL.

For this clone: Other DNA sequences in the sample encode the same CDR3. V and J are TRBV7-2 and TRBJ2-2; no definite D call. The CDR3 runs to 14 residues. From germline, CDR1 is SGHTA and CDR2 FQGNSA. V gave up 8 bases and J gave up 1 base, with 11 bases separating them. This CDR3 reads CASSSRLNTGELFF. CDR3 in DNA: TGTGCCAGCTCCAGCAGACTGAACACCGGGGAGCTGTTTTTT.

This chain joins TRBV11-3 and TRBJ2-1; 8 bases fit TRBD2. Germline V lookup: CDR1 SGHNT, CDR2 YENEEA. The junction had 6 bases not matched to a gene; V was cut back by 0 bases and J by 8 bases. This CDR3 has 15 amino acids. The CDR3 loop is CASSLDGRGVDEQFF. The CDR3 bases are TGTGCCAGCAGCTTAGACGGGAGGGGCGTCGATGAGCAGTTCTTC.

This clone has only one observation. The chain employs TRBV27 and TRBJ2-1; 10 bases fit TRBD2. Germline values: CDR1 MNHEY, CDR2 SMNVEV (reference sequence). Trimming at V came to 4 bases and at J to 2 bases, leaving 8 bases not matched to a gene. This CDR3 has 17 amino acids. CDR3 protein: CASSSLAGVKPYNEQFF. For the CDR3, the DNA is TGTGCCAGCAGTTCCCTAGCGGGAGTTAAACCCTACAATGAGCAGTTCTTC.

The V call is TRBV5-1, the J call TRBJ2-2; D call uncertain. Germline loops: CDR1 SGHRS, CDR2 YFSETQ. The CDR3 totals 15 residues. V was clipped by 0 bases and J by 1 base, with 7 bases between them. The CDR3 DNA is TGCGCCAGCAGCTTGGTGGAGAAGAACACCGGGGAGCTGTTTTTT. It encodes CASSLVEKNTGELFF. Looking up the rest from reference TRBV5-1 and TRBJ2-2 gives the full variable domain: KAGVTQTPRYLIKTRGQQVTLSCSPISGHRSVSWYQQTPGQGLQFLFEYFSETQRNKGNFPGRFSGRQFSNSRSEMNVSTLELGDSALYLCASSLVEKNTGELFFGEGSRLTVL.

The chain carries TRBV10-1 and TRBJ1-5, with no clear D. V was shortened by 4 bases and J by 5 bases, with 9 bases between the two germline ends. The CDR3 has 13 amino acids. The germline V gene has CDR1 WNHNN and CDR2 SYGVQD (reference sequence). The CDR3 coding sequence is TGCGCCAGCAGTGGGGCGATTGATCAGCCCCAGCATTTT. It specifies CASSGAIDQPQHF.